The entry below describes one T cell receptor beta chain. Per germline, CDR1 SGDLS and CDR2 YYNGEE. Trimming removed 4 bases from V and 4 bases from J; junction bases left unmatched: 6. The CDR3 sequence is 15 residues long. The record originates from a study of T cell changes during pregnancy in multiple sclerosis. TCRdb keeps only in-frame clones here, not all; method: immunoSEQ multiplex PCR. The table includes roughly 110,000 clones, 92% detected once. The receptor comes from a female donor with multiple sclerosis, enrolled in a pregnancy study. This material consisted of peripheral blood, taken after pregnancy. V and J are TRBV9 and TRBJ2-2; 8 bases line up with TRBD1. CDR3 bases: TGTGCCAGCAGCCTCCGGACAGGGATCACCGGGGAGCTGTTTTTT. Translated, it gives CASSLRTGITGELFF. Based on the CDR3 plus reference TRBV9 and TRBJ2-2, the full variable domain is DSGVTQTPKHLITATGQRVTLRCSPRSGDLSVYWYQQSLDQGLQFLIQYYNGEERAKGNILERFSAQQFPDLHSELNLSSLELGDSALYFCASSLRTGITGELFFGEGSRLTVL.